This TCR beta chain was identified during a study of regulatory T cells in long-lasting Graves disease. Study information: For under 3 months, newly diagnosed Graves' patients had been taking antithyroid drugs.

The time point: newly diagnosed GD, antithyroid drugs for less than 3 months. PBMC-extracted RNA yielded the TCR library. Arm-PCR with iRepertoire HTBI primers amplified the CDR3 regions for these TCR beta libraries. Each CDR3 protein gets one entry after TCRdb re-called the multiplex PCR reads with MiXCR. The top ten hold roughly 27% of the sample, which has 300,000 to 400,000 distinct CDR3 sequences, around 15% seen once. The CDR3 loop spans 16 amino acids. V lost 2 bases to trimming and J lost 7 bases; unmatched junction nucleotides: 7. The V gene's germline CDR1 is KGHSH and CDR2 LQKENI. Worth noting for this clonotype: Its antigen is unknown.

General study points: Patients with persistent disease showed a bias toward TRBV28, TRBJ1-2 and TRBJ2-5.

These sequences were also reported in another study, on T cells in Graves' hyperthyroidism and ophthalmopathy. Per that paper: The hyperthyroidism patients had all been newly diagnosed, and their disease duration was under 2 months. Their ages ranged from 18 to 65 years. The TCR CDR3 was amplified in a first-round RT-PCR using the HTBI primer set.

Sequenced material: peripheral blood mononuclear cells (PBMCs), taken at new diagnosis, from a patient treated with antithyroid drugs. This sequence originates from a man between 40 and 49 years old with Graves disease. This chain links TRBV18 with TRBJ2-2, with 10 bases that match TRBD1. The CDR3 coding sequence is TGTGCCAGCTCACCAACCGGACAGGGGGGAGTCGGGGAGCTGTTTTTT. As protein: CASSPTGQGGVGELFF.